The rows below give T cell receptor beta chains drawn from one sample of a study of T-cell reconstitution after alpha-beta-depleted transplantation in children. TCRdb called the PCR reads again in MiXCR, with one record for every CDR3 protein. The table includes some 830,000 distinct CDR3 sequences, around 17% detected once. The sequencing here drew on PBMCs, mostly from graft donor cells, taken 360 days after TCRalphabeta/CD19-depleted stem cell transplant. These receptors all come from a male patient younger than 18 who had a stem cell transplant for acute lymphoblastic leukemia, so the T cells may come from the graft donor. Both conserved end residues are part of each CDR3. D genes are given only for firm matches. The size of a clone is reported for some rows only, either as once, few or many, or as a class for expanded clones.

v_call	d_call	j_call	clone_size	cdr3_nt	cdr3_aa
TRBV2	-	TRBJ2-7	many	TGTGCCAGCAGTTACGGACACGGCTACGAGCAGTACTTC	CASSYGHGYEQYF
TRBV20-1	-	TRBJ2-3	few	TGCAGTATCGACCCTACCACAGATACGCAGTATTTT	CSIDPTTDTQYF
TRBV27	TRBD1	TRBJ2-1	few	TGTGCCAGCAGTTTTCTCCTACCCCAGGGGGCTGTTGAGCAGTTCTTC	CASSFLLPQGAVEQFF
TRBV10-3	TRBD2	TRBJ2-1	few	TGTGCCATCAGCAGGACTAGCGGGAGCATGGATGAGCAGTTCTTC	CAISRTSGSMDEQFF
TRBV19	TRBD1	TRBJ1-1	-	TGTGCCAGTAGGCTGACAGGGGTTAGCACTGAAGCTTTCTTT	CASRLTGVSTEAFF
TRBV12-3/TRBV12-4	-	TRBJ2-1	-	TGTGCCAGCAGTCGCGGATCGGCGGGCTACAATGAGCAGTTCTTC	CASSRGSAGYNEQFF
TRBV13	TRBD2	TRBJ2-2	-	TGTGCCAGCAGCCCCTGGCTAGCGGGACCCCGGGGATACACCGGGGAGCTGTTTTTT	CASSPWLAGPRGYTGELFF
TRBV7-9	-	TRBJ2-7	few	TGTGCCAGCAACCAACAGGGCTCTAACGAGCAGTACTTC	CASNQQGSNEQYF
TRBV2	-	TRBJ2-3	-	TGTGCCAGCAGACCTACGCCCCTACCGTCGACCGATACGCAGTATTTT	CASRPTPLPSTDTQYF
TRBV19	-	TRBJ2-7	-	TGTGCCAGTAGTGGGGATCTTCCCGGTAGCTCCTACGAGCAGTACTTC	CASSGDLPGSSYEQYF
TRBV18	TRBD1	TRBJ2-1	few	TGTGCCAGCTCACCACGGGGACAGTACAATGAGCAGTTCTTC	CASSPRGQYNEQFF
TRBV7-3	-	TRBJ2-7	few	TGTGCCAGCAGCCCGCCTCCTTTTATCGAGCAGTACTTC	CASSPPPFIEQYF
TRBV29-1	-	TRBJ1-4	-	TGCAGCGCCGGCGGACAGACTAATGAAAAACTGTTTTTT	CSAGGQTNEKLFF
TRBV7-9	-	TRBJ2-5	few	TGTGCCAGCTTCGGGCAGGGGTTAGAGACCCAGTACTTC	CASFGQGLETQYF
TRBV29-1	-	TRBJ2-5	-	TGCAGCGTCTTGACCAGGGAGAGGAAGACCCAGTACTTC	CSVLTRERKTQYF
TRBV12-3/TRBV12-4	-	TRBJ2-1	few	TGTGCCAGCAGTTTCGCCCTAGGGGGCAATGAGCAGTTCTTC	CASSFALGGNEQFF
TRBV7-8	-	TRBJ2-5	few	TGTGCCAGCAGCTTAAGTCGGGCTGGGGGGGAGACCCAGTACTTC	CASSLSRAGGETQYF
TRBV4-1	-	TRBJ1-2	few	TGCGCCAGCAGCCAAACTTGGGGGGCAGGTGGCTACACCTTC	CASSQTWGAGGYTF
TRBV7-6	TRBD2	TRBJ2-1	-	TGTGCCAGCAGCTTAGGGGGGCTAGCGGGAGACGGCAATGAGCAGTTCTTC	CASSLGGLAGDGNEQFF
TRBV28	-	TRBJ2-3	many	TGTGCCAGCAACTCCTATGGGGAACCCCGGACAGACACAGATACGCAGTATTTT	CASNSYGEPRTDTDTQYF
TRBV2	-	TRBJ2-7	-	TGTGCCAGTGGGAGAAGGTTGATCACCGCGGAGCAGTACTTC	CASGRRLITAEQYF
TRBV12-3/TRBV12-4	TRBD1	TRBJ2-7	many	TGTGCCAGCAGTCGGGGGACAGGGGGCTACGAGCAGTACTTC	CASSRGTGGYEQYF
TRBV9	-	TRBJ1-2	-	TGTGCCAGCAGCTCCGAGGGGGAATTCTATGGCTACACCTTC	CASSSEGEFYGYTF
TRBV19	TRBD1	TRBJ2-7	-	TGTGCCAGTAGTCTACAGGGGGCTCCGATCGAGCAGTACTTC	CASSLQGAPIEQYF
TRBV7-9	-	TRBJ2-4	-	TGTGCCAGCAGCTTAGGCCAGCTTTTACTAGCCAAAAACATTCAGTACTTC	CASSLGQLLLAKNIQYF